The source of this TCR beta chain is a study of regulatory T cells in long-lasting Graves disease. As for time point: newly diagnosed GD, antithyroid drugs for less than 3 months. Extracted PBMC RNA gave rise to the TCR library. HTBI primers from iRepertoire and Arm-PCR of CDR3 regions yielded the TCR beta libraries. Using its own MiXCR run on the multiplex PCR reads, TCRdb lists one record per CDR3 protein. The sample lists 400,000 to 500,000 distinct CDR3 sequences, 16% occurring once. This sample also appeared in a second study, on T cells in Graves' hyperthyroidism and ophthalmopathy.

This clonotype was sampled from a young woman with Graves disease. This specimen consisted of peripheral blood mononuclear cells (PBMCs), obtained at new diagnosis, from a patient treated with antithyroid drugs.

The CDR3 DNA follows: TGTGCCAGCAGCGTAGGGGCCCGCCCGTTTGGGGATACGCAGTATTTT. This encodes CASSVGARPFGDTQYF. J is TRBJ2-3 and V is TRBV9; D unclear. CDR1 and CDR2 (germline): SGDLS, YYNGEE. Trimming shortened V by 0 bases and J by 6 bases, and 17 bases separated the two germline ends. CDR3 size: 16 residues.